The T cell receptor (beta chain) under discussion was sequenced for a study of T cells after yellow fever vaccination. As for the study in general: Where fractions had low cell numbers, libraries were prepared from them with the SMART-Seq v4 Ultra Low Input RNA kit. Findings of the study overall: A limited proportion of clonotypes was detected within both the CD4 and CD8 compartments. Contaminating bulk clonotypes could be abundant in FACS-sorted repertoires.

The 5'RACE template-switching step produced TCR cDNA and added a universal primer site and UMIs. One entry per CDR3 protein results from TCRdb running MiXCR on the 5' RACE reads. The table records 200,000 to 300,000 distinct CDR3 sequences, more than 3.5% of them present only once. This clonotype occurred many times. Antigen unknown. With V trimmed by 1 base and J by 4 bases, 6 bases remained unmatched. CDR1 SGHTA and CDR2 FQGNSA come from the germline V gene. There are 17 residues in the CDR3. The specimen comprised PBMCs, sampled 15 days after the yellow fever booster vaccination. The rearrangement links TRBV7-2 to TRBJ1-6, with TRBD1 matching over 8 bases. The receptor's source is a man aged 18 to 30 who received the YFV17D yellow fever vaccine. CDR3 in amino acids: CASSLGDRGPYNSPLHF. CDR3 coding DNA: TGTGCCAGCAGCTTAGGCGACAGGGGACCTTATAATTCACCCCTCCACTTT.